What follows is one T cell receptor (beta chain) and its context. Seattle-derived patients entered the study during active infection and were followed longitudinally. Per the germline V gene, CDR1 is LGHNT and CDR2 is FRNRAP. The CDR3 runs to 18 residues. Trimming stripped 1 base from V and 2 bases from J, with 19 bases between. Sequenced by immunoSEQ multiplex PCR; TCRdb stores in-frame clones only, minus some. The sample consists of over 450,000 clones, about 89% of them appearing once. This specimen comes from a study of blood T cell repertoires in COVID-19. On the study more broadly: Samples of COVID-19 (acute and convalescent) were obtained from the United States, Italy and Spain. Nucleic acid was either cDNA or gDNA, and it came from T cells, B-cell-depleted T cells, or PBMCs.

The J gene is TRBJ2-3, the V gene TRBV12-5; weak D call: TRBD1 (6 bases). The sequence was collected from a woman aged 50 to 65 with COVID-19, enrolled during active disease. Material for sequencing was peripheral blood. CDR3 coding DNA: TGTGCTAGTGGTTTGGCCGGAAAGACAGGAGACAACACAGATACGCAGTATTTT. It specifies CASGLAGKTGDNTDTQYF.